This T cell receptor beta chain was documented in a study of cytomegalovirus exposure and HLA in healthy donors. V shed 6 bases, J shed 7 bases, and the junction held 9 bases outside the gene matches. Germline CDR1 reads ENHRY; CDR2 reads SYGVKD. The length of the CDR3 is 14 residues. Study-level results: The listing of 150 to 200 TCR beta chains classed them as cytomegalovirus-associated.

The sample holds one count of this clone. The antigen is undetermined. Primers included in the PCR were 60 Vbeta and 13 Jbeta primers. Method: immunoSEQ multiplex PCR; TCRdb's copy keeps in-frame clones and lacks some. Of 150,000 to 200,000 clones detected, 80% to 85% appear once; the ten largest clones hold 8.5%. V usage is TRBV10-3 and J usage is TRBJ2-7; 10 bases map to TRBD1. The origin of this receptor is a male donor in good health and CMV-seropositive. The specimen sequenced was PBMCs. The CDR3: CAISPTGGEGEQYF. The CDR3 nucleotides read TGTGCCATCAGCCCGACAGGGGGCGAGGGAGAGCAGTACTTC.